This T cell receptor beta chain emerged from a study of OX40 agonist ivuxolimab in advanced cancers. Study as a whole: Ivuxolimab, an agonistic anti-OX40 (CD134) antibody, was given to patients. The diagnoses of dose-escalation patients were hepatocellular carcinoma, melanoma, renal cell or head and neck cancer.

Whole-study findings and limits: Compared with CD4+, CD8+ T cells on average had more expanded clones.

The germline V gene encodes CDR1 LNHNV and CDR2 YYDKDF (reference sequence). Trimming left V 0 bases short and J 9 bases short, with 17 bases between. CDR3 length equals 15 residues. Worth noting for this clone: Its cognate antigen is unknown.

The repertoire was sequenced with immunoSEQ multiplex PCR; TCRdb's copy has only in-frame clones and lacks some. The repertoire has 20,000 to 25,000 clones, around 78% of them found once; the top ten carry around 19%. This chain links TRBV15 with TRBJ2-5, with D possibly being TRBD1 (7 bases). This sample comprised CD4+ or CD8+ T cells sorted from blood, obtained in a trial of the OX40 agonist ivuxolimab. The sequence derives from an adult with an advanced solid tumor such as melanoma, head and neck, liver or kidney cancer. The DNA for the CDR3 is TGTGCCACCAGCAGAGAACCGGGACAGTGGAGGGCCCAGTACTTC. Its translation is CATSREPGQWRAQYF.